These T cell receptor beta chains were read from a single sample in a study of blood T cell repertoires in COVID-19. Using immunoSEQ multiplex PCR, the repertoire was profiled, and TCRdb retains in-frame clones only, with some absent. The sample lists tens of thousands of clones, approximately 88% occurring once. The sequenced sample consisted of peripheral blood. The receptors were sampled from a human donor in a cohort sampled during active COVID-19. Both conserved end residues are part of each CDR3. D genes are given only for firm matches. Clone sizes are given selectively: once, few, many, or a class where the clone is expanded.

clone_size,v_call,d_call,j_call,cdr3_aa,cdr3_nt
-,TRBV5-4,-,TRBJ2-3,CASSSVFTDTQYF,TGTGCCAGCAGCTCAGTCTTCACAGATACGCAGTATTTT
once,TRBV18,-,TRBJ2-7,CASSLSGSLEQYF,TGTGCCAGCTCCCTATCGGGTAGTTTAGAGCAGTACTTC
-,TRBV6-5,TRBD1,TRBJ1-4,CASSLNRGRNEKLFF,TGTGCCAGCAGTCTTAACAGGGGGCGCAATGAAAAACTGTTTTTT
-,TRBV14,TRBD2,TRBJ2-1,CASSPRTSGSHNEQFF,TGTGCCAGCAGCCCGCGGACTAGCGGGAGTCACAATGAGCAGTTCTTC
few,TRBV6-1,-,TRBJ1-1,CASSEDGGGTEAFF,TGTGCCAGCAGTGAAGACGGCGGGGGCACTGAAGCTTTCTTT
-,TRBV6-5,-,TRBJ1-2,CASSYSWGDYGYTF,TGTGCCAGCAGTTACTCGTGGGGCGACTATGGCTACACCTTC
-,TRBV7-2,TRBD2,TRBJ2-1,CASSYGLAGRVLFF,TGTGCCAGCAGCTACGGACTAGCGGGAAGGGTGCTGTTCTTC
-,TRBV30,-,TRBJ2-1,CAWTTYNEQFF,TGTGCCTGGACTACGTACAATGAGCAGTTCTTC
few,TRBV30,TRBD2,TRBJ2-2,CASPTSGGATGTGELFF,TGTGCCTCCCCGACTAGCGGGGGGGCCACGGGCACCGGGGAGCTGTTTTTT
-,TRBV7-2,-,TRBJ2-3,CASSLNQGGTDTQYF,TGTGCCAGCAGCTTAAACCAGGGTGGCACAGATACGCAGTATTTT
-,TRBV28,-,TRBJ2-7,CASLTTAYEQYF,TGTGCCAGCCTAACAACAGCCTACGAGCAGTACTTC
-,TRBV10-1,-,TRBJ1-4,CASSERTRTNEKLFF,TGCGCCAGCAGTGAGAGAACGAGAACTAATGAAAAACTGTTTTTT
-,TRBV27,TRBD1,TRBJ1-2,CASTSTGGFYGYTF,TGTGCCAGCACTTCGACAGGGGGATTCTATGGCTACACCTTC
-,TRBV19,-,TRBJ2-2,CASSPRTATRELFF,TGTGCCAGTAGTCCCCGGACAGCCACCAGGGAGCTGTTTTTT
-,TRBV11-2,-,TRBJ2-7,CASSLVSRGSIYEQYF,TGTGCCAGCAGCTTAGTCTCTCGAGGGAGCATCTACGAGCAGTACTTC
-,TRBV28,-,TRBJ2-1,CASSLRFGLMYEQFF,TGTGCCAGCAGTTTACGCTTTGGTCTAATGTATGAGCAGTTCTTC
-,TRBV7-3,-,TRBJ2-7,CASSLRPESEQYF,TGTGCCAGCAGCTTGCGGCCAGAATCCGAGCAGTACTTC
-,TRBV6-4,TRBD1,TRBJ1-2,CASSDGQGPPYGYTF,TGTGCCAGCAGTGACGGACAGGGACCTCCCTATGGCTACACCTTC
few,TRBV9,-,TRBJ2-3,CASSVDLDTQYF,TGTGCCAGCAGCGTAGACTTGGATACGCAGTATTTT
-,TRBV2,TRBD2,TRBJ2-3,CASSERTSLSDTQYF,TGTGCCAGCAGTGAGAGGACTAGCTTGTCAGATACGCAGTATTTT
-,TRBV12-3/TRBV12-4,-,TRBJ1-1,CANVRQANTEAFF,TGTGCCAACGTAAGACAGGCGAACACTGAAGCTTTCTTT
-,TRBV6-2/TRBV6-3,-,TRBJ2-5,CASSYSSNRQETQYF,TGTGCCAGCAGTTACTCTTCTAACCGACAAGAGACCCAGTACTTC
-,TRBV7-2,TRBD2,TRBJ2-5,CASSPSGGGGETQYF,TGTGCCAGCAGCCCCTCGGGAGGGGGTGGAGAGACCCAGTACTTC
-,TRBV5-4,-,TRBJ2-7,CASSLDSRDEQYF,TGTGCCAGCAGCTTGGACAGTAGAGACGAGCAGTACTTC
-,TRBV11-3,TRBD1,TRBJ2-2,CASRRDGTGGLSWDTGELFF,TGTGCCAGCAGGCGGGACGGTACAGGGGGCTTATCGTGGGACACCGGGGAGCTGTTTTTT
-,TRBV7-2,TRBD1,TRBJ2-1,CASSFGLGIGGEQFF,TGTGCCAGCAGCTTTGGTTTAGGGATAGGGGGCGAGCAGTTCTTC
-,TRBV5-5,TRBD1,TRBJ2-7,CASSLWTGAKGYEQYF,TGTGCCAGCAGCTTATGGACAGGGGCCAAAGGCTACGAGCAGTACTTC
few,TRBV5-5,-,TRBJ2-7,CASSSHNEQYF,TGTGCCAGCAGCTCTCACAACGAGCAGTACTTC
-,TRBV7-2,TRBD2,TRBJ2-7,CASSLLAGRTYEQYF,TGTGCCAGCAGCTTACTAGCGGGAAGAACCTACGAGCAGTACTTC
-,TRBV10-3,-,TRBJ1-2,CAISDLQYGYTF,TGTGCCATCAGTGATTTACAGTATGGCTACACCTTC
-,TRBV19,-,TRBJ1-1,CASSIEGIAAIAFF,TGTGCCAGTAGTATAGAGGGTATAGCGGCCATCGCTTTCTTT
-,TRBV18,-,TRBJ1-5,CASSPGRNNQPQHF,TGTGCCAGCTCACCAGGCAGGAACAATCAGCCCCAGCATTTT
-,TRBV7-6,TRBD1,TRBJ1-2,CASSPQEGQGYGYTF,TGTGCCAGCAGCCCCCAAGAGGGACAGGGCTATGGCTACACCTTC
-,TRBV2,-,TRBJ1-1,CASRPRDTGNTEAFF,TGTGCCAGCAGACCCCGGGACACCGGGAACACTGAAGCTTTCTTT
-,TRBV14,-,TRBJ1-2,CASSQQVNYGYTF,TGTGCCAGCAGCCAACAGGTGAACTATGGCTACACCTTC
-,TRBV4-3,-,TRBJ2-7,CASSRVAGIDEQYF,TGCGCCAGCAGCCGGGTTGCGGGAATCGACGAGCAGTACTTC
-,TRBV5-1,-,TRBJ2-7,CASSPQTVASYEQYF,TGCGCCAGCAGCCCCCAGACAGTTGCCTCCTACGAGCAGTACTTC
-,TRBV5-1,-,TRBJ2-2,CASSPGLVPGELFF,TGCGCCAGCAGCCCCGGACTCGTTCCCGGGGAGCTGTTTTTT
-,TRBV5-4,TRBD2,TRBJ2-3,CASGTSGGDTQYF,TGTGCCAGCGGGACTAGCGGGGGTGATACGCAGTATTTT
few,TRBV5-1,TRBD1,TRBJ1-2,CASSRDSSNYGYTF,TGCGCCAGCAGCAGGGACAGCTCTAACTATGGCTACACCTTC
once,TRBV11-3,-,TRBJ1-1,CASTEVDTEAFF,TGTGCCAGCACAGAAGTTGACACTGAAGCTTTCTTT